This T cell receptor beta chain was documented in a study of T cells in Graves' hyperthyroidism and ophthalmopathy. Findings and limits, study-wide: The blood repertoire included most of the expanded thyroid clonotypes above 0.001.

From more than 8 ml of fresh peripheral blood, PBMCs were isolated. TCR beta CDR3 regions were amplified from RNA transcripts. In the first-round RT-PCR of the TCR CDR3, the HTBI primer set was used. TCRdb reanalysed the multiplex PCR reads using MiXCR and keeps one entry per CDR3 protein. The profile shows about 770,000 distinct CDR3 sequences, about 17% of them singletons. This clonotype has a count of ten or more. What it recognizes is unknown. CDR1 and CDR2 from the germline V gene are MDHEN and SYDVKM. CDR3 length: 14 amino acids. With V trimmed by 6 bases and J by 3 bases, 6 bases remained unmatched.

The sequence came from a woman in her forties or fifties with Graves' hyperthyroidism that later progressed to Graves' ophthalmopathy. The J gene is TRBJ1-2, the V gene TRBV28, with TRBD1 matching 8 bases. Input material: blood. The CDR3 DNA sequence: TGTGCCAGCAGCTTACCGGGACAGGACTATGGCTACACCTTC. The encoded protein is CASSLPGQDYGYTF.